What follows are 22 T cell receptor beta chains derived from one specimen sequenced in a study of blood T cell repertoires in COVID-19. Measured with immunoSEQ multiplex PCR; TCRdb has only the in-frame clones, and not every one. The sample yields 250,000 to 400,000 clones, about nine tenths seen once. Sequenced input: peripheral blood. All receptors derive from a woman in her twenties or thirties with COVID-19, enrolled during active disease.

This chain uses TRBV7-9 with TRBJ2-1; the D gene is possibly TRBD1 (5 bases). The V gene lost 1 base and the J gene lost 7 bases, with 5 bases spanning the gap. Germline CDR1 reads SEHNR; CDR2 reads FQNEAQ (reference sequence). The CDR3 is 12 residues long. In DNA, the CDR3 is TGTGCCAGCAGCTTAGAGGGGAATGAGCAGTTCTTC. It translates to CASSLEGNEQFF.

The V call is TRBV5-8, the J call TRBJ2-2, with a possible D match to TRBD1 (5 bases). The CDR3 length is 16 residues. The germline gives CDR1 SGHTS, CDR2 YDEGEE. Between the trimmed V and J ends, which lost 0 bases and 1 base, there was a span of 10 bases. This chain's CDR3 is CASSLGGYWNTGELFF. The CDR3 DNA reads TGTGCCAGCAGCTTGGGGGGCTACTGGAACACCGGGGAGCTGTTTTTT.

The chain combines TRBV29-1 with TRBJ1-3, with 7 positions matching TRBD1. This CDR3 has 16 amino acids. J gave up 4 bases and V 1 base, and 10 bases lay outside the gene matches. Germline V gives CDR1 SQVTM, CDR2 ANQGSEA. This CDR3 is CSVEGGAGGKGNTIYF. Here the CDR3 DNA reads TGCAGCGTTGAAGGAGGGGCAGGGGGTAAAGGAAACACCATATATTTT. The full variable domain, rest sourced from reference TRBV29-1 and TRBJ1-3, is SAVISQKPSRDICQRGTSLTIQCQVDSQVTMMFWYRQQPGQSLTLIATANQGSEATYESGFVIDKFPISRPNLTFSTLTVSNMSPEDSSIYLCSVEGGAGGKGNTIYFGEGSWLTVV.

The rearrangement joins TRBV6-5 to TRBJ2-7, with D uncertain. V was trimmed by 3 bases and J by 3 bases, leaving 15 bases between them. CDR1 is MNHEY and CDR2 is SVGAGI in the germline V gene. The length of the CDR3 is 15 residues. DNA of the CDR3: TGTGCCAGCAGTTATTTTTCTCCCCCGGGCTACGAGCAGTACTTC. Protein: CASSYFSPPGYEQYF.

This clone was picked up a small number of times. This chain connects TRBV4-1 to TRBJ1-1; D uncertain. Trimming removed 1 base at V and 1 base at J, with 22 bases between. There are 19 residues in the CDR3. From germline, CDR1 is MGHRA and CDR2 YSYEKL. The CDR3 loop is CASSQARIGGQKKNTEAFF. In DNA form, the CDR3 reads TGCGCCAGCAGCCAAGCTCGGATAGGAGGGCAGAAGAAGAACACTGAAGCTTTCTTT.

The sample holds one count of this clone. The rearrangement uses TRBV2 and TRBJ2-7; 10 positions agree with TRBD2. The CDR3 extends over 14 amino acids. CDR1 and CDR2 from the germline V gene are SNHLY and FYNNEI. J lost 2 bases, V lost 5 bases, and 3 bases had no gene match. Here the CDR3 DNA reads TGTGCCAGCAGTAAGGGACTAGCGCCCTACGAGCAGTACTTC. Translating it yields CASSKGLAPYEQYF.

The genes are TRBV18 and TRBJ1-1; D uncertain. The CDR3 is 13 residues long. Germline CDR1 KGHSH, CDR2 LQKENI. V shed 0 bases and J shed 7 bases, with 9 bases lying between them. In nucleotides, the CDR3 is TGTGCCAGCTCACCACCGGAGAGTGGTGAAGCTTTCTTT. Encoded protein: CASSPPESGEAFF.

The chain carries TRBV27 and TRBJ2-1; 7 bases are a match to TRBD2. Per the germline V gene, CDR1 is MNHEY and CDR2 is SMNVEV (reference sequence). The CDR3 length is 15 residues. V lost 3 bases and J lost 7; bases outside the gene matches: 9. The CDR3 is CASSFAGEDSNEQFF. CDR3 DNA: TGTGCCAGCAGTTTTGCGGGGGAAGACAGTAATGAGCAGTTCTTC.

J is TRBJ1-2 and V is TRBV5-3; a weak D match, TRBD1 (5 bases). TRBV5-3 belongs to the ORF category, with a function that is uncertain. V was cut by 3 bases and J by 4 bases, with 16 bases left in between. This CDR3 comprises 15 residues. Here the CDR3 reads CARSWGLRQGYGYTF. CDR3 sequence (DNA): TGTGCCAGAAGCTGGGGATTAAGGCAGGGCTATGGCTACACCTTC.

The V call is TRBV6-2 or TRBV6-3, the J call TRBJ1-4; TRBD1 aligns across 12 bases. Looked up from germline, CDR1 is MNHEY and CDR2 is SVGEGT. V lost 6 bases to trimming and J lost 5 bases; unmatched junction nucleotides: 13. The length of the CDR3 is 18 residues. The CDR3 DNA sequence: TGTGCCAGCAGCTCCCCCGGGACAGGGGGCGCGCGGAATGAAAAACTGTTTTTT. It is translated as CASSSPGTGGARNEKLFF.

The V and J genes are TRBV9 and TRBJ1-3; D is uncertain. This CDR3 is built from 14 residues. V was cut by 0 bases and J by 4 bases, with 8 bases left in between. CDR1 is SGDLS and CDR2 is YYNGEE in the germline V gene. The CDR3 DNA is TGTGCCAGCAGCGTAGCAGGTTGGGGAAACACCATATATTTT. This gives the protein CASSVAGWGNTIYF.

J is TRBJ1-2 and V is TRBV4-2; TRBD1 matches at 11 bases. The CDR3 loop spans 15 amino acids. Germline V lookup: CDR1 LGHNA, CDR2 YNFKEQ. V lost 0 bases, J lost 4 bases, and 1 base stayed unmatched. In nucleotides, the CDR3 is TGTGCCAGCAGCCAAGAGGACAGGGGGCTCTATGGCTACACCTTC. Translated: CASSQEDRGLYGYTF.

The CDR3 DNA reads as TGTGCCAGTAGTATAAGGAGCGGGACGACCTTTGGCTACACCTTC. Amino acid sequence: CASSIRSGTTFGYTF. This chain uses TRBV19 with TRBJ1-2; possibly TRBD1 for D (5 bases). Trimming cost V 2 bases and J 7 bases, with 17 bases left between them. This CDR3 is 15 amino acids long. Germline V gene sequence: CDR1 LNHDA, CDR2 SQIVND (reference sequence).

The rearrangement links TRBV19 to TRBJ2-3; 7 positions match TRBD1. Trimming removed 1 base from V and 4 bases from J; junction bases left unmatched: 5. This CDR3 is 15 amino acids long. Per the germline V gene, CDR1 is LNHDA and CDR2 is SQIVND (reference sequence). The DNA of the CDR3 is TGTGCCAGTAGTATAGGAGGACAGGATTCAGATACGCAGTATTTT. Translating gives CASSIGGQDSDTQYF.

The chain joins TRBV7-9 to TRBJ2-1; 10 bases are a match to TRBD2. The V and J ends lost 1 base and 10 bases, in that order; junction bases with no gene match: 13. Germline values: CDR1 SEHNR, CDR2 FQNEAQ (reference sequence). The CDR3 is made up of 17 amino acids. CDR3 region: CASSLGSSGGHPFEQFF. The CDR3 DNA reads TGTGCCAGCAGCTTAGGGTCTAGCGGGGGACACCCCTTCGAGCAGTTCTTC.

J is TRBJ1-6 and V is TRBV3-1 (or the pseudogene TRBV3-2); unclear D gene. Trimming left V 4 bases short and J 4 bases short, with 11 bases between. Germline V gene lookup returns CDR1 LGHDT and CDR2 YNNKEL (reference sequence). The length of the CDR3 is 15 residues. The CDR3 spells CASSLLRNYNSPLHF. In DNA, the CDR3 is TGTGCCAGCAGCCTCCTCAGGAATTATAATTCACCCCTCCACTTT.

The chain recombines TRBV5-1 with TRBJ2-5; TRBD2 matches 13 bases. CDR1 and CDR2 from the germline V gene are SGHRS and YFSETQ. J was trimmed by 6 bases and V by 3 bases; bases with no gene match: 5. CDR3 length: 15 residues. CDR3 region: CASSSLAGGRKTQYF. In DNA, the CDR3 is TGCGCCAGCAGCTCACTAGCGGGGGGGCGGAAGACCCAGTACTTC.

This clone was detected only once. The rearrangement joins TRBV5-6 to TRBJ1-1; a possible D gene is TRBD1 (6 bases). Deletions cut 4 bases from V and 6 bases from J, with 13 bases between. CDR3 length: 13 residues. Germline values: CDR1 SGHDT, CDR2 YYEEEE. DNA of the CDR3: TGTGCCAGCAGCCCACAGGGCGCCCCTGAAGCTTTCTTT. It yields the protein CASSPQGAPEAFF. Supplemented by reference TRBV5-6 and TRBJ1-1, the full variable domain reads DAGVTQSPTHLIKTRGQQVTLRCSPKSGHDTVSWYQQALGQGPQFIFQYYEEEERQRGNFPDRFSGHQFPNYSSELNVNALLLGDSALYLCASSPQGAPEAFFGQGTRLTVV.

The rearrangement joins TRBV19 to TRBJ2-7; the D gene is possibly TRBD1 (5 bases). This CDR3 has 14 amino acids. Germline CDR1 reads LNHDA; CDR2 reads SQIVND (reference sequence). V was trimmed by 5 bases and J by 3 bases, leaving 14 bases between them. The CDR3 protein is CASSFQGVNYEQYF. The CDR3 coding sequence is TGTGCCAGTAGTTTTCAAGGGGTGAACTACGAGCAGTACTTC.

This chain uses TRBV3-1 (or the pseudogene TRBV3-2) with TRBJ1-1; 8 bases fit TRBD1. Germline trimming cut 4 bases from V and 4 bases from J; bases unmatched to any gene: 14. Per germline, CDR1 LGHDT and CDR2 YNNKEL (reference sequence). The CDR3 totals 17 residues. CDR3 sequence reads: CASSPLREATGGTEAFF. The DNA of the CDR3 is TGTGCCAGCAGCCCGCTACGGGAGGCCACAGGGGGCACTGAAGCTTTCTTT.

The chain links TRBV10-3 to TRBJ2-1, with a weak D call TRBD2 (7 bases). The germline V gene encodes CDR1 ENHRY and CDR2 SYGVKD. The CDR3 consists of 15 residues. Trimming pared 4 bases from V and 7 bases from J, leaving 17 bases between. CDR3 sequence reads: CAISVGGGPSNEQFF. DNA of the CDR3: TGTGCCATCAGTGTTGGGGGGGGCCCTTCAAATGAGCAGTTCTTC.

This chain links TRBV7-2 with TRBJ2-7; 8 positions match TRBD2. The CDR3 runs 15 residues. The germline gives CDR1 SGHTA, CDR2 FQGNSA. The V and J ends lost 4 bases and 2 bases, in that order; junction bases with no gene match: 7. This CDR3 is CASSSQRGPAYEQYF. CDR3 nucleotides: TGTGCCAGCAGCTCCCAGCGGGGGCCCGCCTACGAGCAGTACTTC.